This TCR beta chain was observed in a study of T cells in Graves' hyperthyroidism and ophthalmopathy. There were TCR beta CDR3 regions amplified from RNA transcripts. A set of HTBI primers served as the primers for a first-round RT-PCR of the TCR CDR3. Via MiXCR, TCRdb re-called the multiplex PCR reads, giving one row per CDR3 protein. The sample lists nearly 750,000 distinct CDR3 sequences; roughly 32% were seen once. Diagnosis rested on symptoms, serum thyroxine and TRAb, thyroid ultrasound, and orbital computed tomography. This CDR3 spans 14 amino acids. CDR1 and CDR2 from the germline V gene are SNHLY and FYNNEI. With 8 bases clipped from V and 6 bases from J, the junction kept 5 bases outside the gene matches.

J is TRBJ1-4 and V is TRBV2; 11 nucleotides agree with TRBD1. The receptor comes from a woman aged 40-49 years with Graves' hyperthyroidism. Material for sequencing was blood. The CDR3 loop reads CASRLGQGDEKLFF. The CDR3 DNA reads TGTGCCAGCCGGTTGGGACAGGGGGATGAAAAACTGTTTTTT.